These 19 T cell receptor beta chains came from one sample sequenced in a study of cytomegalovirus exposure and HLA in healthy donors. Measured with immunoSEQ multiplex PCR; TCRdb has only the in-frame clones, and not every one. Among about 250,000 clones listed, over 75% were seen once. Sample: PBMCs. These receptors came from a man between 18 and 29 years old in good health and CMV-seropositive.

The genes are TRBV28 and TRBJ1-2, with 7 nucleotides matching TRBD1. Germline V gene sequence: CDR1 MDHEN, CDR2 SYDVKM. V trimming: 3 bases; J trimming: 4 bases; junction bases outside the gene matches: 23. This CDR3 contains 20 residues. CDR3 sequence: CASSFPFRDSSLTYTYGYTF. The CDR3 bases are TGTGCCAGCAGTTTTCCCTTCCGGGACAGTTCCTTAACTTACACCTATGGCTACACCTTC.

V usage is TRBV7-9 and J usage is TRBJ2-7; 9 bases line up with TRBD1. The CDR3 loop spans 16 amino acids. CDR1 and CDR2 (germline): SEHNR, FQNEAQ (reference sequence). V lost 5 bases, J lost 7 bases, and 15 bases stayed unmatched. The CDR3 sequence: CASSTTTQQGAQEQYF. The CDR3 DNA sequence: TGTGCCAGCAGCACCACGACGCAACAGGGGGCGCAGGAGCAGTACTTC.

The chain couples TRBV4-1 to TRBJ1-3, with D perhaps TRBD1 (6 bases). Between the trimmed V and J ends, which lost 2 bases and 4 bases, there was a span of 12 bases. Germline loops: CDR1 MGHRA, CDR2 YSYEKL. This CDR3 is 15 amino acids long. CDR3 protein: CASSQSRDTGNTIYF. CDR3 coding DNA: TGCGCCAGCAGCCAATCCAGGGACACAGGAAACACCATATATTTT.

The sample holds a few counts of this clone. V usage is TRBV5-1 and J usage is TRBJ2-7; 10 positions agree with TRBD1. With 4 bases clipped from V and 3 bases from J, the junction kept 1 base outside the gene matches. The CDR3 covers 13 residues. Germline V lookup: CDR1 SGHRS, CDR2 YFSETQ. The DNA of the CDR3 is TGCGCCAGCAGCCGGGACAGGGGCTACGAGCAGTACTTC. It specifies CASSRDRGYEQYF.

V gene TRBV20-1 combines with J gene TRBJ2-1, with 8 positions matching TRBD2. After removal of 6 bases from V and 9 bases from J, the junction contained 4 bases not matched to a gene. Germline loops: CDR1 DFQATT, CDR2 SNEGSKA (reference sequence). The CDR3 loop spans 11 amino acids. As DNA, the CDR3 is TGCAGTGCCAGACTAGCGTCTGAGCAGTTCTTC. This encodes CSARLASEQFF.

For this clone: Within the sample, other DNA sequences also encode this same CDR3. This rearrangement joins TRBV19 to TRBJ1-5; D is uncertain. CDR1 and CDR2 from the germline V gene are LNHDA and SQIVND (reference sequence). CDR3 length: 13 residues. Trimming took off 6 bases at V and 2 bases at J, with 8 bases between the two ends. The CDR3 loop reads CASRLGGNQPQHF. The CDR3 DNA reads TGTGCCAGTAGGCTCGGTGGCAATCAGCCCCAGCATTTT.

V and J are TRBV4-1 and TRBJ1-3; D not certain. This CDR3 is 15 amino acids long. Germline CDR1 reads MGHRA; CDR2 reads YSYEKL. V dropped 2 bases and J dropped 4 bases, with 12 bases sitting between them. This chain's CDR3 is CASSQWLGLGNTIYF. CDR3 coding DNA: TGCGCCAGCAGCCAATGGTTAGGGCTAGGAAACACCATATATTTT.

The genes are TRBV7-9 and TRBJ2-7; D is unclear. CDR3 length: 15 amino acids. With 1 base removed from V and 3 bases from J, the gap between germline ends came to 13 bases. Per the germline V gene, CDR1 is SEHNR and CDR2 is FQNEAQ (reference sequence). CDR3 sequence: CASSLVSRSNYEQYF. The CDR3 nucleotides read TGTGCCAGCAGCTTAGTGTCCAGGTCAAACTACGAGCAGTACTTC.

This clone was seen only a few times. The gene calls are TRBV28 and TRBJ1-3; the D gene is possibly TRBD1 (5 bases). The CDR3 runs 15 residues. V lost 5 bases to trimming and J lost 0 bases, with 11 bases between them. Germline lookup yields CDR1 MDHEN and CDR2 SYDVKM. CDR3 sequence (DNA): TGTGCCAGCAGTCTGATCACAGGCTCTGGAAACACCATATATTTT. Protein sequence: CASSLITGSGNTIYF. Full variable domain (missing parts from reference TRBV28 and TRBJ1-3): DVKVTQSSRYLVKRTGEKVFLECVQDMDHENMFWYRQDPGLGLRLIYFSYDVKMKEKGDIPEGYSVSREKKERFSLILESASTNQTSMYLCASSLITGSGNTIYFGEGSWLTVV.

CDR3 DNA: TGTGCCAGCAGCTTAGCGTTACGGACTAGCGGGAGGGCCCACGAGCAGTACTTC. Amino acid sequence: CASSLALRTSGRAHEQYF. J is TRBJ2-7 and V is TRBV7-6, with 15 bases matching TRBD2. This CDR3 has 18 amino acids. V shed 0 bases and J 5 bases; nucleotides not matched to a gene: 8. Germline-derived CDR1 and CDR2 are SGHVS and FNYEAQ.

The chain carries TRBV9 and TRBJ2-1, with TRBD2 identical over 7 bases. Germline V gene lookup returns CDR1 SGDLS and CDR2 YYNGEE. CDR3 size: 16 residues. V shed 3 bases and J 2 bases; nucleotides not matched to a gene: 8. The DNA for the CDR3 is TGTGCCAGCAGCGAACTAGCGTCTAAAACCTACAATGAGCAGTTCTTC. This gives the protein CASSELASKTYNEQFF.

The chain recombines TRBV14 with TRBJ1-5; the D is unclear. CDR3 length equals 13 residues. CDR1 and CDR2 (germline): SGHDN, FVKESK. V lost 5 bases, J lost 4 bases, and 9 bases lay in between. The CDR3, as DNA: TGTGCCAGCAGCTCTCAAATAAATCAGCCCCAGCATTTT. Translated: CASSSQINQPQHF.

This clone showed up just a few times. The same CDR3 also results from other DNA sequences found in this sample. V is TRBV9 and J is TRBJ2-1; D is unclear. Per germline, CDR1 SGDLS and CDR2 YYNGEE. Trimming removed 3 bases at V and 0 bases at J, with 4 bases between. The CDR3 extends over 13 amino acids. In DNA, the CDR3 is TGTGCCAGCAGCGGTAGCTCCTACAATGAGCAGTTCTTC. Residues: CASSGSSYNEQFF.

This clone appeared a single time. This chain's CDR3 is CASSGTGAKNIQYF. In DNA form, the CDR3 reads TGTGCCAGCAGTGGAACAGGGGCCAAAAACATTCAGTACTTC. The rearrangement links TRBV2 to TRBJ2-4; D perhaps matches TRBD1 (6 bases). There are 14 residues in the CDR3. Germline V CDR1 and CDR2: SNHLY, FYNNEI. The germline V and J ends were trimmed by 4 bases and 1 base, with 8 bases remaining between them. The entire variable domain, with the rest obtained from reference TRBV2 and TRBJ2-4, is as follows: EPEVTQTPSHQVTQMGQEVILRCVPISNHLYFYWYRQILGQKVEFLVSFYNNEISEKSEIFDDQFSVERPDGSNFTLKIRSTKLEDSAMYFCASSGTGAKNIQYFGAGTRLSVL.

The chain carries TRBV30 and TRBJ1-3; D uncertain. Trimming removed 7 bases from V and 1 base from J, with 11 bases in between. The CDR3 has 13 residues. CDR1 GTSNPN and CDR2 SVGIG come from the germline V gene (reference sequence). CDR3 sequence (DNA): TGTGCCTCTCTATCCCGGTCTGGAAACACCATATATTTT. Protein: CASLSRSGNTIYF.

This clone was seen only once. J is TRBJ1-3 and V is TRBV7-9; unclear D gene. The CDR3 spans 19 residues. CDR1 and CDR2 from the germline V gene are SEHNR and FQNEAQ (reference sequence). V was clipped by 5 bases and J by 0 bases, with 23 bases between them. The CDR3 reads CASSPPWAGLSSSGNTIYF. CDR3 coding DNA: TGTGCCAGCAGCCCTCCTTGGGCAGGACTGTCGAGCTCTGGAAACACCATATATTTT.

This clone was seen just once. The J gene is TRBJ1-2, the V gene TRBV7-8; D unresolved. CDR3 length: 13 residues. Trimming shortened V by 3 bases and J by 1 base, and 6 bases separated the two germline ends. CDR1 is SGHVS, CDR2 FQNEAQ, per germline. The chain's CDR3 is CASSLTLNYGYTF. The CDR3 coding sequence is TGTGCCAGCAGCTTGACACTTAACTATGGCTACACCTTC. Full variable domain (missing parts from reference TRBV7-8 and TRBJ1-2): GAGVSQSPRYKVAKRGQDVALRCDPISGHVSLFWYQQALGQGPEFLTYFQNEAQLDKSGLPSDRFFAERPEGSVSTLKIQRTQQEDSAVYLCASSLTLNYGYTFGSGTRLTVV.

The genes are TRBV9 and TRBJ1-2; TRBD1 aligns across 8 bases. This CDR3 contains 15 residues. Germline-derived CDR1 and CDR2 are SGDLS and YYNGEE. Trimming took 4 bases from V and 5 from J; bases not matched to a gene: 10. CDR3 protein: CASSPQPGQVYGYTF. CDR3 DNA sequence: TGTGCCAGCAGCCCCCAACCGGGACAGGTATATGGCTACACCTTC. The whole variable domain, remainder taken from reference TRBV9 and TRBJ1-2, is DSGVTQTPKHLITATGQRVTLRCSPRSGDLSVYWYQQSLDQGLQFLIQYYNGEERAKGNILERFSAQQFPDLHSELNLSSLELGDSALYFCASSPQPGQVYGYTFGSGTRLTVV.

This rearrangement joins TRBV30 to TRBJ1-3; no reliable D call. The germline V and J ends were trimmed by 4 bases and 4 bases, with 8 bases remaining between them. The CDR3 extends over 12 amino acids. Per the germline V gene, CDR1 is GTSNPN and CDR2 is SVGIG (reference sequence). CDR3 loop: CAWTRAGNTIYF. For the CDR3, the DNA is TGTGCCTGGACGAGGGCGGGAAACACCATATATTTT.